The clone carrying this T cell receptor beta chain was counted once. Its specificity is not known. Every contributor of samples was a Caucasian grown-up residing in Nashville, Tennessee. CD45RA+ naive and CD45RA-negative memory subsets were separated from CD4+ cells. The CDR3 spans 14 residues. The V gene lost 7 bases and the J gene lost 3 bases, with 15 bases spanning the gap. Per the germline V gene, CDR1 is MNHEY and CDR2 is SMNVEV (reference sequence). DNA at 150 to 250 ng, some 31,000 T cell genomes, went into sorted-subset replicate PCRs. The repertoire was sequenced with immunoSEQ multiplex PCR; TCRdb's copy has only in-frame clones and lacks some. The sample contains about 2.3 million clones, 85% to 95% of which appear only once. This sample is drawn from a study of shared clonotypes between healthy human individuals. Study findings and constraints: Sequencing depth was expected to influence donor clonotype sharing.

The chain carries TRBV27 and TRBJ1-1, with D possibly being TRBD1 (5 bases). The receptor comes from a man younger than 35 in good health. Some clones in this sample may be carry-over from other donors' samples. Sequencing input: naive CD4+ T cells from PBMCs. Indicated subset: CD45RA+ positively selected. As DNA, the CDR3 is TGTGCCAGCATCTGGGGCCGAGGGGACACTGAAGCTTTCTTT. It is translated as CASIWGRGDTEAFF.